These T cell receptor beta chains were read from a single sample in a study of T cells in Graves' hyperthyroidism and ophthalmopathy. A single record per CDR3 protein comes from TCRdb applying MiXCR to the multiplex PCR reads. The sample contains 500,000 to 650,000 distinct CDR3 sequences, roughly 15% of which appear only once. The sample comprised blood. Every receptor here comes from a woman in her forties with Graves' hyperthyroidism. Both conserved end residues are trimmed from each CDR3. Each record gives: J gene, V gene, D gene, CDR3 protein. A D gene is named only where the DNA matches it firmly.

>TRBJ2-5|TRBV5-1|TRBD2
ASGSGSTGETQY
>TRBJ2-1|TRBV11-2|TRBD2
ASSILAGTTRNEQF
>TRBJ2-2|TRBV12-3/TRBV12-4|TRBD2
ASIIGLAGSYTGELF
>TRBJ1-1|TRBV28|.
ASRGPMNTEAF
>TRBJ1-2|TRBV28|.
ASSLGGQKGGYT
>TRBJ2-3|TRBV10-1|.
ASSKFGTDTQY
>TRBJ2-1|TRBV12-3/TRBV12-4|.
ASSLKGTEFSEQF
>TRBJ2-7|TRBV11-3|TRBD2
ASSLGGSGNEQY
>TRBJ2-2|TRBV20-1|.
SAKQTNTGELF
>TRBJ1-5|TRBV10-3|.
AISESRGSNQPQH
>TRBJ1-1|TRBV5-8|.
ASSQVEGRTEAF
>TRBJ2-1|TRBV5-4|TRBD1
ASSPIDRADEQF
>TRBJ1-1|TRBV29-1|.
SVEWGGDTEAF
>TRBJ2-5|TRBV11-2|.
ASSDAEGAQY
>TRBJ2-7|TRBV5-1|TRBD2
ASSLDLAGKYEQY
>TRBJ1-5|TRBV3-1|.
ASSQDSGQPQH
>TRBJ2-1|TRBV5-1|.
ASSLGSGYNEQF
>TRBJ2-7|TRBV3-1|.
ASSQDLGKQY
>TRBJ2-3|TRBV7-2|TRBD2
ASSFEGGPGTDTQY
>TRBJ2-1|TRBV20-1|TRBD2
SARAGTSGNNEQF
>TRBJ2-5|TRBV6-1|TRBD1
ASAKGTAQETQY
>TRBJ2-3|TRBV5-1|.
ASSLIGASGTDTQY
>TRBJ1-2|TRBV28|.
ATGTLPYGYT
>TRBJ1-1|TRBV12-3/TRBV12-4|TRBD1
ASSSYRGIGDTEAF
>TRBJ2-2|TRBV5-1|TRBD2
ASSLLAGETGELF